This TCR beta chain was recorded in a study of T cell responses to AZD1222 COVID-19 vaccine. The CDR3 has 14 amino acids. V lost 2 bases and J 4 bases, leaving 11 bases between the germline ends. The V gene's germline CDR1 is KGHSH and CDR2 LQKENI. Whole-study findings and limits: Only after the peak T cell response were repertoires sampled.

About this clone: Its antigen is not identified.

Produced via immunoSEQ multiplex PCR; TCRdb's table is partial and in-frame only. Seen here are 140,000 to 150,000 clones, approximately 92% observed once, and the top ten hold over 1.5%. The sample consisted of peripheral blood, taken on day 0 of AZD1222 vaccination. The genes are TRBV18 and TRBJ1-1, with a weak D call TRBD1 (5 bases). The receptor comes from an adult in good health. In DNA, the CDR3 is TGTGCCAGCTCACCAGCGGGGCCGAGCACTGAAGCTTTCTTT. Translating gives CASSPAGPSTEAFF.